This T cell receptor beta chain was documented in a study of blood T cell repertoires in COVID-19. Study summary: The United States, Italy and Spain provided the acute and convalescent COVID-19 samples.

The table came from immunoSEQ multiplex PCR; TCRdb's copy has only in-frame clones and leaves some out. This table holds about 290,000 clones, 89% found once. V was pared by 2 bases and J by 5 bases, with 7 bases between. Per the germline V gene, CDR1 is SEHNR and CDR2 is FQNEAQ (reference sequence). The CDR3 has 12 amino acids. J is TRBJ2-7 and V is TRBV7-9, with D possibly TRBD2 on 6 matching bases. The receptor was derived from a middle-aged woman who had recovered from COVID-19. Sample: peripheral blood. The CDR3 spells CASSLRGNEQYF. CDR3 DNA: TGTGCCAGCAGCTTACGCGGGAACGAGCAGTACTTC.